The entry below describes one T cell receptor (beta chain). In the original analysis: Estimated nucleated cell counts came from reference gene primer amplification. Here immunoSEQ multiplex PCR was the method, and the copy in TCRdb shows in-frame clones only, minus some. V and J calls and clone size come straight from that table; D and trimming were deduced from the DNA. The data hold 500,000 or so clones, with roughly 87% observed a single time. The germline V gene has CDR1 MNHEY and CDR2 SVGAGI. The CDR3 sequence is 15 residues long. Trimming pared 6 bases from V and 0 bases from J, leaving 12 bases between. The data belong to a study of blood T cell repertoires in COVID-19.

The chain carries TRBV6-5 and TRBJ1-3; no firm D call. The sequence derives from a woman in her late teens or twenties who had recovered from COVID-19. Input material: PBMCs or T cells enriched from blood (not recorded which). CDR3 DNA sequence: TGTGCCAGCAGCAAAGCGTTATACTCTGGAAACACCATATATTTT. Translation: CASSKALYSGNTIYF.